These 4 T cell receptor beta chains were all obtained from the same sample, sequenced in a study of control samples from healthy donors and cancer patients. The assay was immunoSEQ multiplex PCR, and TCRdb's table has in-frame clones only and misses some. Of 85,000 to 100,000 clones listed, 85% to 95% are singletons. Sequencing input: blood. The receptors were gathered from a man younger than 30 in good health.

V is TRBV27 and J is TRBJ2-2; D uncertain. Germline V gene sequence: CDR1 MNHEY, CDR2 SMNVEV (reference sequence). Trimming shortened V by 5 bases and J by 6 bases, and 4 bases separated the two germline ends. CDR3 size: 11 residues. The CDR3 nucleotides are TGTGCCAGCAGTACTTCCGGGGAGCTGTTTTTT. Amino acid sequence: CASSTSGELFF.

As to this clone: The sample holds other DNA sequences that translate to the same CDR3. V and J are TRBV27 and TRBJ1-2, with D unclear. The germline V and J ends were trimmed by 5 bases and 0 bases, with 7 bases remaining between them. The CDR3 runs 13 residues. The germline V gene has CDR1 MNHEY and CDR2 SMNVEV (reference sequence). This CDR3 is CASSPRTNYGYTF. The CDR3 bases are TGTGCCAGCAGTCCCCGGACTAACTATGGCTACACCTTC.

J is TRBJ1-1 and V is TRBV7-8; D perhaps matches TRBD1 (5 bases). The CDR3 has 14 amino acids. V was trimmed by 3 bases and J by 1 base, leaving 9 bases between them. Germline CDR1 and CDR2: SGHVS and FQNEAQ. In DNA form, the CDR3 reads TGTGCCAGCAGCTTCCGACAGACGAACACTGAAGCTTTCTTT. It yields the protein CASSFRQTNTEAFF.

The chain employs TRBV5-1 and TRBJ2-1; unclear D gene. This CDR3 is built from 13 residues. The V gene lost 6 bases and the J gene lost 5 bases, with 12 bases spanning the gap. Germline V gene lookup returns CDR1 SGHRS and CDR2 YFSETQ. The CDR3 DNA reads as TGCGCCAGCACCATTGCTCCCGACAATGAGCAGTTCTTC. Amino acids: CASTIAPDNEQFF. Based on the CDR3 plus reference TRBV5-1 and TRBJ2-1, the full variable domain is KAGVTQTPRYLIKTRGQQVTLSCSPISGHRSVSWYQQTPGQGLQFLFEYFSETQRNKGNFPGRFSGRQFSNSRSEMNVSTLELGDSALYLCASTIAPDNEQFFGPGTRLTVL.